This passage covers 27 T cell receptor beta chains from one sample sequenced in a study of cytotoxic CD8 clonotypes in ibrutinib-treated CLL. Measured with immunoSEQ multiplex PCR; TCRdb has only the in-frame clones, and not every one. Altogether about 29,000 clones are present, 60% to 85% being singletons, with the ten largest covering 40% to 60%. Sequences were derived from PBMCs, sampled after 36 months of ibrutinib treatment. The receptors stem from a human donor with chronic lymphocytic leukemia.

The rearrangement joins TRBV25-1 to TRBJ1-1, with D possibly being TRBD1 (5 bases). The V gene lost 7 bases and the J gene lost 0 bases, with 9 bases spanning the gap. The CDR3 extends over 13 amino acids. CDR1 is MGHDK and CDR2 is SYGVNS in the germline V gene. The CDR3 loop reads CASIQGLNTEAFF. DNA of the CDR3: TGTGCCAGCATCCAGGGCCTGAACACTGAAGCTTTCTTT.

V gene TRBV11-3 combines with J gene TRBJ2-6; TRBD2 might be the D (6 bases). In germline, CDR1 is SGHNT, CDR2 YENEEA. Between the trimmed V and J ends, which lost 2 bases and 1 base, there was a span of 6 bases. CDR3 length: 15 residues. DNA for the CDR3: TGTGCCAGCAGCTTACGGGGGTCTGGGGCCAACGTCCTGACTTTC. As protein: CASSLRGSGANVLTF.

This clone has only a few counts. The V call is TRBV5-1, the J call TRBJ1-2, with a weak D call TRBD1 (6 bases). The germline CDR1 and CDR2 sequences are SGHRS and YFSETQ. The CDR3 runs to 13 residues. Trimming shortened V by 6 bases and J by 3 bases, and 12 bases separated the two germline ends. Here the CDR3 DNA reads TGCGCCAGCATAGGGGGTTCTGACTATGGCTACACCTTC. It codes for CASIGGSDYGYTF.

V gene TRBV19 combines with J gene TRBJ1-5, with a weak D call TRBD1 (6 bases). V was shortened by 3 bases and J by 2 bases, with 11 bases between the two germline ends. Germline V gene lookup returns CDR1 LNHDA and CDR2 SQIVND (reference sequence). The CDR3 is made up of 15 amino acids. CDR3 amino acids: CASSIAAGGNQPQHF. The CDR3 nucleotides read TGTGCCAGTAGTATCGCAGCAGGGGGCAATCAGCCCCAGCATTTT.

Details on this clone: Germline is not matched at one junction end, which may reflect a read error. The chain employs TRBV9 and TRBJ2-5; TRBD2 is a possible D gene (5 bases). This CDR3 is built from 15 residues. Germline lookup yields CDR1 SGDLS and CDR2 YYNGEE. The CDR3 region is CASSVGRIAQETRYF. CDR3 DNA sequence: TGTGCCAGCAGCGTAGGGAGGATTGCCCAAGAGACCCGGTACTTC.

This chain uses TRBV29-1 with TRBJ1-2; TRBD1 matches 10 bases. J was trimmed by 0 bases and V by 3 bases; bases with no gene match: 7. CDR1 is SQVTM, CDR2 ANQGSEA, per germline. This CDR3 has 16 amino acids. The CDR3: CSVDSGQGYSNYGYTF. CDR3 sequence (DNA): TGCAGCGTTGACTCGGGACAGGGGTATTCTAACTATGGCTACACCTTC.

The V and J genes are TRBV7-9 and TRBJ2-1; D gene unclear. The germline V gene encodes CDR1 SEHNR and CDR2 FQNEAQ (reference sequence). There are 9 residues in the CDR3. V lost 8 bases and J 6 bases, leaving 2 bases between the germline ends. The CDR3 loop reads CASPNEQFF. The CDR3 DNA sequence: TGTGCCAGCCCCAATGAGCAGTTCTTC.

The rearrangement joins TRBV9 to TRBJ2-3, with TRBD1 as a possible D gene (5 bases). Trimming removed 0 bases at V and 3 bases at J, with 11 bases between. Germline V gene data show CDR1 as SGDLS and CDR2 as YYNGEE. The CDR3 has 15 residues. CDR3 amino acids: CASSVARGGTDTQYF. The CDR3 DNA sequence: TGTGCCAGCAGCGTAGCTAGGGGTGGGACAGATACGCAGTATTTT.

The rearrangement links TRBV30 to TRBJ1-4, with TRBD1 matching 7 bases. The CDR3 length is 15 residues. The ends lost 5 bases at V and 7 bases at J; junction bases unmatched: 13. Germline CDR1 is GTSNPN and CDR2 is SVGIG (reference sequence). The CDR3 DNA reads as TGTGCCTGGGGGGAATCCGGGACAGTGGGTGAAAAACTGTTTTTT. Its protein is CAWGESGTVGEKLFF.

This clone was recorded only once. The V call is TRBV5-1, the J call TRBJ1-6, with 9 bases matching TRBD1. This CDR3 region has 16 residues. J was trimmed by 8 bases and V by 0 bases; bases with no gene match: 6. Germline CDR1 and CDR2: SGHRS and YFSETQ. CDR3 nucleotides: TGCGCCAGCAGCTTGGCGACAGGGGGAGGGGATTCACCCCTCCACTTT. It yields the protein CASSLATGGGDSPLHF.

This clone was counted only a few times. The chain joins TRBV13 to TRBJ1-4, with D uncertain. Trimming pared 2 bases from V and 7 bases from J, leaving 14 bases between. Germline V lookup: CDR1 PRHDT, CDR2 FYEKMQ (reference sequence). The CDR3 loop spans 15 amino acids. The CDR3 region is CASSLREPAGEKLFF. The CDR3 bases are TGTGCCAGCAGCTTAAGGGAACCGGCGGGTGAAAAACTGTTTTTT.

The rearrangement uses TRBV7-2 and TRBJ2-7; D is perhaps TRBD2 (6 bases). Germline values: CDR1 SGHTA, CDR2 FQGNSA. The CDR3 totals 15 residues. V was pared by 4 bases and J by 4 bases, with 17 bases between. The CDR3 DNA reads as TGTGCCAGCAGCTCGGAGGTCGGGGGTTGGTACGAGCAGTACTTC. Translation: CASSSEVGGWYEQYF.

This chain uses TRBV7-2 with TRBJ2-7; D ambiguous. This CDR3 has 13 residues. Per the germline V gene, CDR1 is SGHTA and CDR2 is FQGNSA. V dropped 3 bases and J dropped 7 bases, with 13 bases sitting between them. The CDR3 region is CASSFEVLGEQYF. The DNA for the CDR3 is TGTGCCAGCAGCTTTGAGGTGCTGGGGGAGCAGTACTTC.

The V gene is TRBV18, the J gene TRBJ2-2; TRBD1 agrees at 7 bases. Germline V CDR1 and CDR2: KGHSH, LQKENI. There are 16 residues in the CDR3. With V trimmed by 2 bases and J by 4 bases, 7 bases remained unmatched. The CDR3 nucleotides read TGTGCCAGCTCACCAACACAGGGGTCGGTCACCGGGGAGCTGTTTTTT. Amino acids: CASSPTQGSVTGELFF.

The rearrangement links TRBV4-1 to TRBJ2-7; the D is unclear. With 1 base removed from V and 0 bases from J, the gap between germline ends came to 10 bases. Germline values: CDR1 MGHRA, CDR2 YSYEKL. The CDR3 has 15 residues. Here the CDR3 DNA reads TGCGCCAGCAGCCAAGGGGGTGGGTTCTCCTACGAGCAGTACTTC. Protein: CASSQGGGFSYEQYF.

This chain joins TRBV5-1 and TRBJ2-7, with TRBD2 matching over 7 bases. Looked up from germline, CDR1 is SGHRS and CDR2 is YFSETQ. This CDR3 contains 15 residues. J was trimmed by 7 bases and V by 3 bases; bases with no gene match: 13. In DNA, the CDR3 is TGCGCCAGCAGCTCCCCCGGGGGAGGGGATGGAGAGCAGTACTTC. Translation gives CASSSPGGGDGEQYF.

The chain uses TRBV10-3 and TRBJ2-7, with 7 bases identical to TRBD1. CDR1 is ENHRY and CDR2 is SYGVKD in the germline V gene. Losses at the gene ends were 4 bases for V and 3 bases for J; bases not matched to a gene: 6. This CDR3 is built from 14 residues. DNA of the CDR3: TGTGCCATCAGTGGAACAGGGGTTGGCTACGAGCAGTACTTC. The encoded protein is CAISGTGVGYEQYF.

This clone was seen a few times. The V call is TRBV4-1, the J call TRBJ2-3; D ambiguous. Between the trimmed V and J ends, which lost 0 bases and 2 bases, there was a span of 9 bases. Germline V lookup: CDR1 MGHRA, CDR2 YSYEKL. The CDR3 runs 15 residues. CDR3 nucleotide sequence: TGCGCCAGCAGCCAAGAACAGCTTCTCACAGATACGCAGTATTTT. Translating gives CASSQEQLLTDTQYF.

The rearrangement joins TRBV19 to TRBJ2-7; D unclear. The CDR3 sequence is 14 residues long. The germline V and J ends were trimmed by 3 bases and 0 bases, with 9 bases remaining between them. Per germline, CDR1 LNHDA and CDR2 SQIVND (reference sequence). The DNA of the CDR3 is TGTGCCAGTAGTATGGCACAGAACTCCTACGAGCAGTACTTC. Amino acids: CASSMAQNSYEQYF.

The rearrangement links TRBV11-1 to TRBJ1-2, with 11 bases lining up with TRBD1. CDR3 length equals 14 residues. Germline loops: CDR1 SGHAT, CDR2 FQDESV (reference sequence). The V and J ends lost 5 bases and 5 bases, in that order; junction bases with no gene match: 4. The CDR3 DNA reads as TGTGCCAGCAGCCGCGGGACAGGGGGATATGGCTACACCTTC. Translation gives CASSRGTGGYGYTF.

This clone showed up just once. The chain recombines TRBV7-6 with TRBJ2-3; 7 bases fit TRBD1. Trimming took 6 bases from V and 0 from J; bases not matched to a gene: 9. The germline V gene has CDR1 SGHVS and CDR2 FNYEAQ. CDR3 length: 16 amino acids. This CDR3 reads CASRRGPGISTDTQYF. CDR3 bases: TGTGCCAGCAGAAGGGGGCCGGGGATTAGCACAGATACGCAGTATTTT.

The genes are TRBV7-3 and TRBJ2-2; 7 bases are a match to TRBD2. The germline gives CDR1 SGHTA, CDR2 FQGTGA. V shed 5 bases and J 1 base; nucleotides not matched to a gene: 13. The CDR3 is made up of 18 amino acids. The CDR3 sequence: CASSPQPVGGGNTGELFF. DNA of the CDR3: TGTGCCAGCAGCCCCCAGCCGGTGGGCGGGGGGAACACCGGGGAGCTGTTTTTT.

V and J are TRBV9 and TRBJ2-5; the match to TRBD2 covers 11 bases. Germline CDR1 SGDLS, CDR2 YYNGEE. The J segment lost 4 bases and the V segment lost 3 bases, leaving 5 bases of the junction unmatched. This CDR3 is built from 15 residues. CDR3 amino acids: CASSASSGGRETQYF. CDR3 nucleotide sequence: TGTGCCAGCAGCGCCTCTAGCGGGGGGAGAGAGACCCAGTACTTC.

This clone was observed a single time. The J gene is TRBJ2-3, the V gene TRBV10-1; 9 bases agree with TRBD2. This CDR3 is built from 16 residues. V lost 0 bases to trimming and J lost 4 bases; unmatched junction nucleotides: 5. In germline, CDR1 is WNHNN, CDR2 SYGVQD (reference sequence). The CDR3 DNA is TGCGCCAGCAGTGAGTCGACTAGCGGCCTGGCAGATACGCAGTATTTT. Translating it yields CASSESTSGLADTQYF.

The chain employs TRBV19 and TRBJ2-3, with D unclear. The CDR3 extends over 11 amino acids. V lost 5 bases and J lost 4, with 4 bases in between. From germline, CDR1 is LNHDA and CDR2 SQIVND (reference sequence). The DNA of the CDR3 is TGTGCCAGTAGTCACGCAGATACGCAGTATTTT. It encodes CASSHADTQYF.

This clone was found once. V usage is TRBV18 and J usage is TRBJ2-7; the D is unclear. This CDR3 region has 12 residues. Deletions cut 6 bases from V and 6 bases from J, with 12 bases between. CDR1 is KGHSH and CDR2 is LQKENI in the germline V gene. Here the CDR3 DNA reads TGTGCCAGCTCTCCCCAGGCCGCCGAGCAGTACTTC. Translation: CASSPQAAEQYF.

The gene calls are TRBV29-1 and TRBJ2-4; no definite D call. This CDR3 comprises 12 residues. CDR1 and CDR2 (germline): SQVTM, ANQGSEA. V lost 7 bases and J 6 bases, leaving 13 bases between the germline ends. In DNA, the CDR3 is TGCAGCGGTGGAAGAGAGATAAACATTCAGTACTTC. It yields the protein CSGGREINIQYF.